This T cell receptor beta chain was found in a study of T cells in Graves' hyperthyroidism and ophthalmopathy. The CDR3 runs to 16 residues. Trimming pared 0 bases from V and 13 bases from J, leaving 19 bases between. The germline V gene encodes CDR1 MNHEY and CDR2 SVGAGI. This clonotype was counted only a few times. The investigators amplified TCR beta CDR3 regions from RNA transcripts. When the TCR CDR3 underwent first-round RT-PCR, the HTBI primer set was used. Via MiXCR, TCRdb re-called the multiplex PCR reads, giving one row per CDR3 protein. The data show some 740,000 distinct CDR3 sequences, approximately 15% seen once.

This TCR derives from a young woman with Graves' hyperthyroidism. The source material was blood. The chain recombines TRBV6-5 with TRBJ1-6, with a weak D call TRBD1 (5 bases). The CDR3 bases are TGTGCCAGCAGTTACTCGGGACGGACGAATTCAGGGCCCCTCCACTTT. This sequence encodes CASSYSGRTNSGPLHF.